The clone carrying this TCR beta chain was counted only a few times. The V gene's germline CDR1 is SEHNR and CDR2 FQNEAQ (reference sequence). With V trimmed by 5 bases and J by 3 bases, 13 bases remained unmatched. The CDR3 has 17 residues. These data originate in a study of blood T cell repertoires in COVID-19. Study as a whole: Both acute and convalescent COVID-19 samples were obtained from the United States, Italy and Spain. Sources were T cells, B-cell-depleted T cells, or PBMCs; the material itself was cDNA or gDNA.

In the source study's methods: Reference gene primer amplification yielded estimated nucleated cell counts. Method: immunoSEQ multiplex PCR; TCRdb's copy keeps in-frame clones and lacks some. V, J and clone size are taken as reported in that table, and D and trimming were inferred from the DNA itself. The table lists 200,000 to 250,000 clones, 70% to 90% of them singletons, with 1.5% in the top ten. The J gene is TRBJ2-3, the V gene TRBV7-9; 8 nucleotides align to TRBD2. The sequencing sample was made of peripheral blood. The receptor was derived from a man between 18 and 29 years old with active or convalescent COVID-19. The CDR3 nucleotides read TGTGCCAGCAGCGATCTGACGGGAGGGCCAAGGACAGATACGCAGTATTTT. It is translated as CASSDLTGGPRTDTQYF.